Shown below are 26 T cell receptor beta chains from a single sample sequenced in a study. TCRdb recomputed calls from the RT-PCR reads with MiXCR, one row per CDR3 protein. The sample holds almost 700,000 distinct CDR3 sequences, about 14% seen once. The sequenced sample consisted of memory CD4+ T cells from blood. Receptors were obtained from a female donor in good health, serving as a healthy control.

This chain links TRBV6-2 or TRBV6-3 with TRBJ1-1; D unresolved. Germline CDR1 and CDR2: MNHEY and SVGEGT. V shed 5 bases and J shed 4 bases, with 17 bases lying between them. The CDR3 totals 15 residues. CDR3 sequence reads: CASSVRGSMATEAFF. The DNA of the CDR3 is TGTGCCAGCAGTGTGCGCGGGTCTATGGCCACTGAAGCTTTCTTT.

This clonotype was counted at least ten times. V and J are TRBV5-1 and TRBJ2-5; 15 bases are shared with TRBD2. This CDR3 region has 15 residues. Germline lookup yields CDR1 SGHRS and CDR2 YFSETQ. V dropped 4 bases and J dropped 5; count of bases not matched to a gene: 3. CDR3 in amino acids: CASSPGTSGRETQYF. Here the CDR3 DNA reads TGCGCCAGCAGCCCAGGGACTAGCGGGAGGGAGACCCAGTACTTC.

The chain recombines TRBV3-1 with TRBJ2-7; D not certain. Trimming took off 2 bases at V and 5 bases at J, with 4 bases between the two ends. The CDR3 runs to 11 residues. In germline, CDR1 is LGHDT, CDR2 YNNKEL (reference sequence). CDR3 sequence reads: CASSQLHEQYF. In DNA form, the CDR3 reads TGTGCCAGCAGCCAATTACACGAGCAGTACTTC.

This clonotype was picked up many times. The chain is built from TRBV20-1 and TRBJ2-2; unclear D gene. Germline CDR1 DFQATT, CDR2 SNEGSKA (reference sequence). V shed 2 bases and J shed 4 bases, with 14 bases lying between them. This CDR3 contains 15 residues. The CDR3 spells CSARKGLGLTGELFF. Written as DNA, the CDR3 is TGCAGTGCTAGAAAGGGCTTGGGCCTCACCGGGGAGCTGTTTTTT.

There are a few counts of this clonotype. The chain is built from TRBV15 and TRBJ2-3; 8 bases are a match to TRBD1. The CDR3 runs 16 residues. The V gene end was trimmed by 5 bases and the J gene end by 0 bases; junction bases not matched to a gene: 7. Germline V gives CDR1 LNHNV, CDR2 YYDKDF (reference sequence). The CDR3 spells CATSQGQAQSTDTQYF. DNA for the CDR3: TGTGCCACCAGCCAGGGACAGGCTCAGAGCACAGATACGCAGTATTTT.

This clonotype was detected a few times. The chain joins TRBV5-4 to TRBJ2-5; no clear D gene. Germline V gives CDR1 SGHNT, CDR2 YYREEE (reference sequence). This CDR3 is built from 14 residues. V was shortened by 1 base and J by 2 bases, with 9 bases between the two germline ends. In nucleotides, the CDR3 is TGTGCCAGCAGCTTGCCTACAGAACAAGAGACCCAGTACTTC. This gives the protein CASSLPTEQETQYF.

The chain has TRBV11-3 and TRBJ2-7; no firm D call. CDR1 is SGHNT and CDR2 is YENEEA in the germline V gene. V was clipped by 0 bases and J by 4 bases, with 7 bases between them. The CDR3 loop spans 13 amino acids. The CDR3 DNA sequence: TGTGCCAGCAGCTTAGATATGGGATACGAGCAGTACTTC. Protein: CASSLDMGYEQYF.

This clonotype has only a few counts. Germline and junction disagree at one end, which may indicate a read error. The V call is TRBV12-3 or TRBV12-4, the J call TRBJ2-3, with 8 positions matching TRBD2. The CDR3 runs to 12 residues. CDR3 nucleotides: TGCGCCGGGGGGGATAGCACAGATACGCAGTATTTT. This encodes CAGGDSTDTQYF.

The rearrangement links TRBV20-1 to TRBJ2-7; D may match TRBD1 or TRBD2 (6 bases each). V lost 6 bases, J lost 0 bases, and 18 bases lay in between. Germline values: CDR1 DFQATT, CDR2 SNEGSKA (reference sequence). The length of the CDR3 is 15 residues. The CDR3 DNA reads as TGCAGTGCCATGACAGGCGGGAAGAGCTCCTACGAGCAGTACTTC. Translation: CSAMTGGKSSYEQYF.

This clonotype was recorded many times. The DNA for the CDR3 is TGTGCCAGCAGTTACTCGGGATACATGAACACTGAAGCTTTCTTT. It yields the protein CASSYSGYMNTEAFF. The rearrangement uses TRBV6-5 and TRBJ1-1; D not resolved. Germline V gives CDR1 MNHEY, CDR2 SVGAGI. Trimming stripped 0 bases from V and 0 bases from J, with 8 bases between. CDR3 length equals 15 residues.

Ten or more counts support this clonotype. The gene calls are TRBV7-6 and TRBJ1-1, with D possibly TRBD1 on 5 matching bases. V shed 1 base and J shed 8 bases, with 11 bases lying between them. Germline loops: CDR1 SGHVS, CDR2 FNYEAQ. The CDR3 contains 13 residues. The CDR3 loop reads CASSLVARGEAFF. The CDR3 DNA reads as TGTGCCAGCAGCTTAGTTGCGAGGGGAGAAGCTTTCTTT.

This sequence joins TRBV20-1 and TRBJ2-7; 7 bases fit TRBD2. This CDR3 contains 15 residues. Germline assignment: CDR1 DFQATT and CDR2 SNEGSKA (reference sequence). The trim removed 6 bases at V and 2 bases at J, leaving 13 bases unmatched. The CDR3 sequence: CSASRLSGTTYEQYF. The CDR3 DNA reads as TGCAGTGCCAGCAGACTAAGCGGGACCACCTACGAGCAGTACTTC.

Many counts were recorded for this clonotype. The CDR3 sequence is CSASVASGTDTQYF. In DNA, the CDR3 is TGCAGTGCTAGTGTTGCTAGCGGCACAGATACGCAGTATTTT. This chain joins TRBV20-1 and TRBJ2-3, with D possibly matching TRBD2 (6 bases). Trimming stripped 3 bases from V and 1 base from J, with 11 bases between. Per the germline V gene, CDR1 is DFQATT and CDR2 is SNEGSKA (reference sequence). CDR3 size: 14 residues.

The chain combines TRBV30 with TRBJ1-2; unclear D gene. This CDR3 spans 11 amino acids. Germline CDR1 reads GTSNPN; CDR2 reads SVGIG (reference sequence). Trimming stripped 3 bases from V and 8 bases from J, with 10 bases between. The CDR3 DNA reads as TGTGCCTGGAGGGGGAGGGCCGGCTACACCTTC. Protein sequence: CAWRGRAGYTF.

A few counts support this clonotype. The chain recombines TRBV12-3 or TRBV12-4 with TRBJ1-2; D is perhaps TRBD1 (5 bases). The V gene lost 5 bases and the J gene lost 3 bases, with 19 bases spanning the gap. The CDR3 length is 16 residues. The CDR3 DNA reads as TGTGCCAGCAGTCCGGAAATTGGACATAGATACTATGGCTACACCTTC. It encodes CASSPEIGHRYYGYTF.

This clonotype was seen repeatedly, ten times or more. The gene calls are TRBV27 and TRBJ2-1; TRBD2 aligns across 7 bases. The V gene end was trimmed by 3 bases and the J gene end by 9 bases; junction bases not matched to a gene: 8. Germline CDR1 MNHEY, CDR2 SMNVEV (reference sequence). There are 14 residues in the CDR3. The CDR3 loop is CASSFRGRASEQFF. CDR3 nucleotide sequence: TGTGCCAGCAGTTTTCGTGGGAGGGCCAGTGAGCAGTTCTTC.

J is TRBJ2-3 and V is TRBV7-2; D remains unclear. V dropped 4 bases and J dropped 0 bases, with 11 bases sitting between them. Germline V gives CDR1 SGHTA, CDR2 FQGNSA. The CDR3 runs 15 residues. The CDR3 loop is CASSSNRASTDTQYF. The CDR3 DNA reads as TGTGCCAGCAGCTCGAATAGGGCTAGCACAGATACGCAGTATTTT.

This clonotype was seen repeatedly, ten times or more. The chain has TRBV20-1 and TRBJ2-5; TRBD2 matches 8 bases. V lost 5 bases and J lost 1; bases outside the gene matches: 12. CDR1 DFQATT and CDR2 SNEGSKA come from the germline V gene (reference sequence). The CDR3 runs to 16 residues. This CDR3 is CSAPRGGTAIQETQYF. For the CDR3, the DNA is TGCAGTGCTCCACGGGGGGGTACAGCTATCCAAGAGACCCAGTACTTC.

This chain connects TRBV6-5 to TRBJ1-5; D gene ambiguous. The ends were cut back, 3 bases at V and 5 bases at J, with 8 bases in the middle. Germline V gene lookup returns CDR1 MNHEY and CDR2 SVGAGI. The CDR3 loop spans 13 amino acids. CDR3 loop: CASSYGIDQPQHF. CDR3 in DNA: TGTGCCAGCAGTTATGGGATAGATCAGCCCCAGCATTTT.

There are many counts of this clonotype. The chain joins TRBV20-1 to TRBJ1-1; a weak D match, TRBD1 (5 bases). The CDR3 length is 11 residues. V gave up 3 bases and J gave up 6 bases, with 8 bases separating them. Germline V CDR1 and CDR2: DFQATT, SNEGSKA (reference sequence). CDR3 sequence reads: CSASEGPEAFF. The CDR3 DNA reads as TGCAGTGCTAGTGAGGGGCCTGAAGCTTTCTTT.

The chain couples TRBV5-6 to TRBJ2-5; D may match TRBD1 or TRBD2 (5 bases each). V lost 3 bases and J lost 1, with 10 bases in between. The germline CDR1 and CDR2 sequences are SGHDT and YYEEEE. The length of the CDR3 is 14 residues. The CDR3 region has the DNA TGTGCCAGCAGCTCGGGACCGCTCCAAGAGACCCAGTACTTC. Translated, it gives CASSSGPLQETQYF.

The chain couples TRBV7-2 to TRBJ2-7, with a tentative D call TRBD2 (5 bases). There are 14 residues in the CDR3. CDR1 is SGHTA and CDR2 is FQGNSA in the germline V gene. With 1 base removed from V and 2 bases from J, the gap between germline ends came to 9 bases. The CDR3 bases are TGTGCCAGCAGCTTAGGACTACTTACCTACGAGCAGTACTTC. It translates to CASSLGLLTYEQYF.

This clonotype was recorded at least ten times. The rearrangement joins TRBV6-4 to TRBJ1-2; 7 nucleotides agree with TRBD1. The CDR3 sequence is 12 residues long. The J segment lost 14 bases and the V segment lost 7 bases, leaving 13 bases of the junction unmatched. Germline V gives CDR1 MRHNA, CDR2 SNTAGT. The CDR3 sequence: CASKFITGEKTF. CDR3 DNA: TGTGCCAGCAAATTCATTACAGGGGAAAAGACCTTC.

This clonotype occurred a few times. This chain joins TRBV5-4 and TRBJ1-1; D remains ambiguous. Germline CDR1 SGHNT, CDR2 YYREEE (reference sequence). The ends were cut back, 5 bases at V and 0 bases at J, with 11 bases in the middle. The CDR3 extends over 14 amino acids. CDR3 bases: TGTGCCAGCAGAGCTGGGCAGCTGAACACTGAAGCTTTCTTT. Amino acid sequence: CASRAGQLNTEAFF.

The chain links TRBV5-1 to TRBJ2-5, with 7 positions matching TRBD2. Germline CDR1 is SGHRS and CDR2 is YFSETQ. J lost 5 bases, V lost 3 bases, and 10 bases had no gene match. This CDR3 has 15 residues. The CDR3 reads CASSWGTSERETQYF. As DNA, the CDR3 is TGCGCCAGCAGCTGGGGAACTAGCGAAAGGGAGACCCAGTACTTC.

This clonotype was detected only a few times. The CDR3 reads CASSLKVQGTGELFF. The DNA of the CDR3 is TGCGCCAGCAGCTTGAAAGTACAAGGGACCGGGGAGCTGTTTTTT. The chain uses TRBV5-1 and TRBJ2-2; D call uncertain. Deletions cut 1 base from V and 5 bases from J, with 12 bases between. Germline CDR1 SGHRS, CDR2 YFSETQ. CDR3 length equals 15 residues.